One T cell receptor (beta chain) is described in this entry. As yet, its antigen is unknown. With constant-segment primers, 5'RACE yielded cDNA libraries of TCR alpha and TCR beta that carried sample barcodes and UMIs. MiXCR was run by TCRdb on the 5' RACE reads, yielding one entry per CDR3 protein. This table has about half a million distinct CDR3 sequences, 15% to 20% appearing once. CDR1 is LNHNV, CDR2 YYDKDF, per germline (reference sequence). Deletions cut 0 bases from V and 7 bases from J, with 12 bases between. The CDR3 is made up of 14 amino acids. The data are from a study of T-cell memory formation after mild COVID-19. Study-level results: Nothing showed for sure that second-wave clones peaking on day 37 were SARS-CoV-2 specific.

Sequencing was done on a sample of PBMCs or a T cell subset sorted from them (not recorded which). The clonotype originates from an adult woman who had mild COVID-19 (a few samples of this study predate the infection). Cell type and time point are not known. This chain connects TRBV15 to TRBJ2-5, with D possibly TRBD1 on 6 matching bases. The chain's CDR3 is CATSRDLQGVTQYF. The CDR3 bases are TGTGCCACCAGCAGAGATCTACAGGGAGTGACCCAGTACTTC. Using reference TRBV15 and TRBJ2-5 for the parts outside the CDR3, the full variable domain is DAMVIQNPRYQVTQFGKPVTLSCSQTLNHNVMYWYQQKSSQAPKLLFHYYDKDFNNEADTPDNFQSRRPNTSFCFLDIRSPGLGDTAMYLCATSRDLQGVTQYFGPGTRLLVL.